This T cell receptor beta chain was recovered during a study of T cell clonality in common variable immunodeficiency. Only in-frame clones appear in the TCRdb table, and some are missing; sequencing was by immunoSEQ multiplex PCR. The counts give about 81,000 clones, none of them seen only once; approximately 0.81% is held by the top ten. Points on this clone: Antigen: not known. Read data end 3 residues before the CDR3 end; the end is taken from the germline J gene.

The CDR3 has 15 residues. Germline V gene data show CDR1 as GTSNPN and CDR2 as SVGIG (reference sequence). V shed 3 bases and J shed 2 bases, with 16 bases lying between them. Study results and limitations: Reportedly, TCR beta sequences from common variable immunodeficiency showed fewer deletions and N-nucleotide insertions. Links between repertoire features and CVID complications were heterogeneity-limited. What drives increased CVID clonality needs T cell subpopulation sequencing. Shared TCRbeta clones were fewer between CVID subjects than controls.

The genes are TRBV30 and TRBJ1-1, with a possible D match to TRBD1 (5 bases). The sequenced sample consisted of peripheral blood mononuclear cells. The TCR comes from a person aged 18-69 years in good health. The CDR3 region is CAWRRPNGGNTEAFF. CDR3 DNA (partial): TGTGCCTGGAGAAGACCGAACGGGGGAAACACTGAA.